The rows below give T cell receptor beta chains drawn from one sample of a study of patients with pleural tuberculosis. TCRdb passed the reads through MiXCR, listing each CDR3 protein once. This sample yields about 30,000 distinct CDR3 sequences, of which 18% are seen a single time; roughly 4% belongs to the top ten. Sequenced material: peripheral blood. All receptors derive from a human donor with pleural tuberculosis. Each CDR3 is given with its conserved first and last residue. D genes are given only for firm matches. A row's size may be missing; if present it is once, few, many or a size class.

clone_size: few; v_call: TRBV7-9; j_call: TRBJ2-2; d_call: .; cdr3_aa: CASSPTNTGELFF; cdr3_nt: TGTGCCAGCAGCCCCACGAACACCGGGGAGCTGTTTTTT
clone_size: many; v_call: TRBV24-1; j_call: TRBJ2-2; d_call: .; cdr3_aa: CATRRRVQGNTGELFF; cdr3_nt: TGTGCCACCAGGCGGAGGGTACAGGGCAACACCGGGGAGCTGTTTTTT
clone_size: many; v_call: TRBV6-1; j_call: TRBJ2-7; d_call: .; cdr3_aa: CASSETYGEQYF; cdr3_nt: TGTGCCAGCAGTGAAACGTACGGAGAGCAGTACTTC
clone_size: many; v_call: TRBV10-3; j_call: TRBJ1-1; d_call: .; cdr3_aa: CAISESSGNTEAFF; cdr3_nt: TGTGCCATCAGTGAGTCGTCGGGGAACACTGAAGCTTTCTTT
clone_size: medium-sized; v_call: TRBV6-1; j_call: TRBJ1-2; d_call: .; cdr3_aa: CASSTDKNYGYTF; cdr3_nt: TGTGCCAGCAGCACGGACAAGAACTATGGCTACACCTTC
clone_size: many; v_call: TRBV12-3/TRBV12-4; j_call: TRBJ2-1; d_call: TRBD1; cdr3_aa: CASNPGTGGYNEQFF; cdr3_nt: TGTGCCAGCAACCCCGGGACAGGGGGCTACAATGAGCAGTTCTTC
clone_size: many; v_call: TRBV19; j_call: TRBJ2-1; d_call: .; cdr3_aa: CASRRTGNEQFF; cdr3_nt: TGTGCCAGTAGGAGGACGGGCAATGAGCAGTTCTTC
clone_size: .; v_call: TRBV6-1; j_call: TRBJ1-4; d_call: .; cdr3_aa: CASRPLTGLSGKLFF; cdr3_nt: TGTGCCAGCAGACCCTTAACAGGCCTCTCTGGAAAACTGTTTTTT
clone_size: .; v_call: TRBV20-1; j_call: TRBJ2-1; d_call: TRBD2; cdr3_aa: CSADGTSGPYYEQFF; cdr3_nt: TGCAGTGCCGATGGGACTAGCGGGCCCTACTATGAGCAGTTCTTC
clone_size: many; v_call: TRBV7-9; j_call: TRBJ2-6; d_call: TRBD2; cdr3_aa: CASSSTREVAGANVLTF; cdr3_nt: TGTGCCAGCAGCTCTACTCGGGAGGTGGCAGGGGCCAACGTCCTGACTTTC
clone_size: .; v_call: TRBV5-5; j_call: TRBJ2-1; d_call: TRBD2; cdr3_aa: CASSLTASGRASNEQFF; cdr3_nt: TGTGCCAGCAGCTTGACGGCTAGCGGGAGGGCCAGCAATGAGCAGTTCTTC
clone_size: .; v_call: TRBV18; j_call: TRBJ1-5; d_call: .; cdr3_aa: CASSPPQGQPQHF; cdr3_nt: TGTGCCAGCTCACCCCCACAGGGTCAGCCCCAGCATTTT
clone_size: medium-sized; v_call: TRBV20-1; j_call: TRBJ1-1; d_call: .; cdr3_aa: CSARDVQVFTEAFF; cdr3_nt: TGCAGTGCTAGAGACGTCCAGGTGTTCACTGAAGCTTTCTTT
clone_size: .; v_call: TRBV30; j_call: TRBJ1-4; d_call: TRBD1; cdr3_aa: CAWRGQFNEKLFF; cdr3_nt: TGTGCCTGGAGGGGACAGTTTAATGAAAAACTGTTTTTT
clone_size: .; v_call: TRBV11-2; j_call: TRBJ2-7; d_call: .; cdr3_aa: CASGLGLGDYEQYF; cdr3_nt: TGTGCCAGCGGCCTGGGACTGGGTGACTACGAGCAGTACTTC
clone_size: .; v_call: TRBV27; j_call: TRBJ1-4; d_call: .; cdr3_aa: CASSSVWGPRNKKLFF; cdr3_nt: TGTGCCAGCAGTTCTGTATGGGGACCGCGAAATAAAAAACTGTTCTTT
clone_size: medium-sized; v_call: TRBV15; j_call: TRBJ1-2; d_call: .; cdr3_aa: CATSSYGGNYGYTF; cdr3_nt: TGTGCCACCAGCTCATACGGGGGAAACTATGGCTACACCTTC
clone_size: many; v_call: TRBV28; j_call: TRBJ2-7; d_call: .; cdr3_aa: CASSTSYEQYF; cdr3_nt: TGTGCCAGCAGTACCTCCTACGAGCAGTACTTC
clone_size: .; v_call: TRBV2; j_call: TRBJ1-5; d_call: .; cdr3_aa: CAPYQTGYPSNQPQHF; cdr3_nt: TGTGCCCCCTATCAGACCGGGTACCCTAGCAATCAGCCCCAGCATTTT
clone_size: few; v_call: TRBV29-1; j_call: TRBJ1-3; d_call: TRBD1; cdr3_aa: CSARQGAGNTIYF; cdr3_nt: TGCAGCGCCCGACAGGGAGCCGGAAACACCATATATTTT
clone_size: many; v_call: TRBV29-1; j_call: TRBJ2-3; d_call: .; cdr3_aa: CSVAYGRADTQYF; cdr3_nt: TGCAGCGTTGCGTACGGGAGAGCAGATACGCAGTATTTT
clone_size: once; v_call: TRBV29-1; j_call: TRBJ2-1; d_call: .; cdr3_aa: CSVEDPDRSSYNEQFF; cdr3_nt: TGCAGCGTTGAGGATCCGGACAGAAGCTCCTACAATGAGCAGTTCTTC
clone_size: many; v_call: TRBV11-2; j_call: TRBJ2-7; d_call: .; cdr3_aa: CASSPNPDYEQYF; cdr3_nt: TGTGCCAGCAGCCCCAATCCAGACTACGAGCAGTACTTC
clone_size: many; v_call: TRBV7-2; j_call: TRBJ1-2; d_call: .; cdr3_aa: CASSLGLHGGGYTF; cdr3_nt: TGTGCCAGCAGCTTAGGGCTCCATGGAGGCGGCTACACCTTC
clone_size: many; v_call: TRBV7-9; j_call: TRBJ1-1; d_call: .; cdr3_aa: CASSTRTVNTEAFF; cdr3_nt: TGTGCCAGCAGCACCAGGACAGTGAACACTGAAGCTTTCTTT
clone_size: medium-sized; v_call: TRBV27; j_call: TRBJ2-2; d_call: TRBD1; cdr3_aa: CASKGQSNTGELFF; cdr3_nt: TGTGCCAGCAAGGGACAGTCGAACACCGGGGAGCTGTTTTTT
clone_size: many; v_call: TRBV15; j_call: TRBJ1-2; d_call: .; cdr3_aa: CATSTGLDPFYGYTF; cdr3_nt: TGTGCCACCAGCACCGGACTTGACCCATTCTATGGCTACACCTTC
clone_size: .; v_call: TRBV19; j_call: TRBJ1-1; d_call: TRBD1; cdr3_aa: CASRDRESTDAFF; cdr3_nt: TGTGCCAGTAGGGACAGGGAGAGCACTGATGCTTTCTTT
clone_size: medium-sized; v_call: TRBV6-1; j_call: TRBJ1-5; d_call: TRBD1; cdr3_aa: CASGQVWGQPQHF; cdr3_nt: TGTGCCAGCGGACAGGTCTGGGGTCAGCCCCAGCATTTT
clone_size: many; v_call: TRBV2; j_call: TRBJ1-5; d_call: .; cdr3_aa: CASRGDYNQPQHF; cdr3_nt: TGTGCCAGCAGGGGGGATTACAATCAGCCCCAGCATTTT
clone_size: large; v_call: TRBV28; j_call: TRBJ1-1; d_call: .; cdr3_aa: CASIRDGLTEAFF; cdr3_nt: TGTGCCAGCATTAGGGACGGCCTCACTGAAGCTTTCTTT
clone_size: many; v_call: TRBV4-3; j_call: TRBJ2-7; d_call: .; cdr3_aa: CASSLSWTAPYEQYF; cdr3_nt: TGCGCCAGCAGCCTTTCTTGGACGGCGCCCTACGAGCAGTACTTC
clone_size: many; v_call: TRBV10-2; j_call: TRBJ1-5; d_call: .; cdr3_aa: CASSGTDSNQPQHF; cdr3_nt: TGCGCCAGCTCCGGGACGGATAGCAATCAGCCCCAGCATTTT
clone_size: many; v_call: TRBV3-1; j_call: TRBJ2-7; d_call: .; cdr3_aa: CASSHRVHEQYF; cdr3_nt: TGTGCCAGCAGCCACAGGGTTCACGAGCAGTACTTC
clone_size: medium-sized; v_call: TRBV15; j_call: TRBJ2-1; d_call: .; cdr3_aa: CATSRGGAGDNEQFF; cdr3_nt: TGTGCCACCAGCAGAGGTGGGGCCGGGGACAATGAGCAGTTCTTC
clone_size: many; v_call: TRBV7-6; j_call: TRBJ2-7; d_call: .; cdr3_aa: CASSSAEGAKEQYF; cdr3_nt: TGTGCCAGCAGCTCCGCGGAGGGGGCCAAGGAGCAGTACTTC
clone_size: many; v_call: TRBV12-3/TRBV12-4; j_call: TRBJ2-3; d_call: .; cdr3_aa: CASSLQGADTQYF; cdr3_nt: TGTGCCAGCAGTTTGCAGGGTGCAGATACGCAGTATTTT
clone_size: medium-sized; v_call: TRBV27; j_call: TRBJ1-5; d_call: TRBD1; cdr3_aa: CASSLGQGWNQPQHF; cdr3_nt: TGTGCCAGCAGTCTAGGACAGGGGTGGAATCAGCCCCAGCATTTT
clone_size: many; v_call: TRBV7-2; j_call: TRBJ1-1; d_call: .; cdr3_aa: CASSPRLRTAEAFF; cdr3_nt: TGTGCCAGCAGCCCCAGATTGCGGACGGCTGAAGCTTTCTTT
clone_size: many; v_call: TRBV6-1; j_call: TRBJ2-3; d_call: .; cdr3_aa: CASSPERATDTQYF; cdr3_nt: TGTGCCAGCAGTCCCGAGCGGGCAACAGATACGCAGTATTTT
clone_size: many; v_call: TRBV12-3/TRBV12-4; j_call: TRBJ2-7; d_call: .; cdr3_aa: CASSLGPTLDEQYF; cdr3_nt: TGTGCCAGCAGTTTAGGCCCTACTTTGGACGAGCAGTACTTC
clone_size: many; v_call: TRBV6-6; j_call: TRBJ2-5; d_call: TRBD2; cdr3_aa: CASSYSGSGGSKTQYF; cdr3_nt: TGTGCCAGCAGTTACTCGGGTAGCGGGGGATCAAAGACCCAGTACTTC
clone_size: many; v_call: TRBV4-1; j_call: TRBJ2-3; d_call: .; cdr3_aa: CASSQVGTLGDTQYF; cdr3_nt: TGCGCCAGCAGCCAAGTCGGGACCCTTGGGGATACGCAGTATTTT
clone_size: many; v_call: TRBV28; j_call: TRBJ2-3; d_call: TRBD2; cdr3_aa: CASSYQTWTSIVDTQYF; cdr3_nt: TGTGCCAGCAGTTACCAAACCTGGACTAGCATTGTAGATACGCAGTATTTT
clone_size: few; v_call: TRBV7-9; j_call: TRBJ1-4; d_call: .; cdr3_aa: CASNNLLEGTDEKLFF; cdr3_nt: TGTGCCAGCAACAACCTCCTGGAGGGGACGGATGAAAAACTGTTTTTT
clone_size: many; v_call: TRBV5-4; j_call: TRBJ2-2; d_call: TRBD2; cdr3_aa: CAINKAGDRRELFF; cdr3_nt: TGTGCCATTAATAAAGCGGGAGATAGACGGGAGCTGTTTTTT
clone_size: many; v_call: TRBV7-9; j_call: TRBJ1-1; d_call: .; cdr3_aa: CASSLYMGTRTEAFF; cdr3_nt: TGTGCCAGCAGCTTATATATGGGCACGAGGACTGAAGCTTTCTTT
clone_size: medium-sized; v_call: TRBV20-1; j_call: TRBJ2-1; d_call: TRBD2; cdr3_aa: CSARKGHSGSNHEQFF; cdr3_nt: TGCAGTGCTAGGAAGGGTCATAGCGGGAGCAATCATGAGCAGTTCTTC
clone_size: many; v_call: TRBV18; j_call: TRBJ1-5; d_call: TRBD1; cdr3_aa: CASSPTLQGGSNQPQHF; cdr3_nt: TGTGCCAGCTCCCCTACTCTACAGGGGGGTAGCAATCAGCCCCAGCATTTT
clone_size: medium-sized; v_call: TRBV20-1; j_call: TRBJ2-3; d_call: .; cdr3_aa: CSAETGSTDTQYF; cdr3_nt: TGCAGTGCTGAGACAGGTAGCACAGATACGCAGTATTTT
clone_size: many; v_call: TRBV6-1; j_call: TRBJ1-1; d_call: .; cdr3_aa: CASQRIMNTEAFF; cdr3_nt: TGTGCCAGTCAAAGAATCATGAACACTGAAGCTTTCTTT
clone_size: medium-sized; v_call: TRBV20-1; j_call: TRBJ1-5; d_call: TRBD1; cdr3_aa: CSAKGTGDQPQHF; cdr3_nt: TGCAGTGCTAAAGGGACAGGGGATCAGCCCCAGCATTTT
clone_size: many; v_call: TRBV29-1; j_call: TRBJ2-1; d_call: .; cdr3_aa: CSVELGYNEQFF; cdr3_nt: TGCAGCGTTGAATTGGGTTACAATGAGCAGTTCTTC
clone_size: many; v_call: TRBV7-2; j_call: TRBJ2-7; d_call: .; cdr3_aa: CASSLEESSYEQYF; cdr3_nt: TGTGCCAGCAGCTTAGAAGAGAGCTCCTACGAGCAGTACTTC
clone_size: once; v_call: TRBV7-2; j_call: TRBJ2-3; d_call: TRBD2; cdr3_aa: CASSSLQAGGPSTQYF; cdr3_nt: TGTGCCAGCAGCTCCCTACAAGCGGGAGGGCCGAGTACGCAGTATTTT
clone_size: many; v_call: TRBV19; j_call: TRBJ1-1; d_call: .; cdr3_aa: CASAWTANTEAFF; cdr3_nt: TGTGCCAGTGCGTGGACAGCGAACACTGAAGCTTTCTTT
clone_size: many; v_call: TRBV4-3; j_call: TRBJ2-7; d_call: .; cdr3_aa: CASSQGTFGSREQYF; cdr3_nt: TGCGCCAGCAGCCAAGGCACCTTTGGGTCGAGGGAGCAGTACTTC